What follows describes a single T cell receptor (beta chain). The data were taken from a study of blood T cell repertoires in COVID-19. The protocol was immunoSEQ multiplex PCR, while the TCRdb copy is restricted to in-frame clones and leaves out a portion. Found here are tens of thousands of clones, around 86% of them singletons; the top ten hold about a fifth. There are 14 residues in the CDR3. V was shortened by 4 bases and J by 0 bases, with 9 bases between the two germline ends. The V gene's germline CDR1 is SGHTA and CDR2 FQGNSA. The clonotype comes from a man in his forties or fifties with active COVID-19. The specimen was peripheral blood. V and J are TRBV7-2 and TRBJ1-1; D gene ambiguous. Here the CDR3 reads CASSSHQMNTEAFF. CDR3 coding DNA: TGTGCCAGCAGCTCACACCAAATGAACACTGAAGCTTTCTTT.